The clone carrying this TCR beta chain has just one count. Methods used by the authors: Using reference gene primer amplification, nucleated cell counts were estimated. The repertoire was sequenced with immunoSEQ multiplex PCR; TCRdb's copy has only in-frame clones and lacks some. The DNA gave D and trimming, while V, J and clone size come from that table. Among about 100,000 clones, 82% were seen once, and the ten largest hold 4% to 5.5%. This record comes from a study of blood T cell repertoires in COVID-19. The overall study: Italy, Spain and the United States were the sources of the convalescent and acute COVID-19 samples. T cells, B-cell-depleted T cells, or PBMCs provided the cDNA or gDNA that served as material.

Trimming stripped 1 base from V and 7 bases from J, with 5 bases between. This CDR3 region has 11 residues. The germline V gene has CDR1 SGHDT and CDR2 YYEEEE. The receptor comes from a man aged 60 to 75 with acute or convalescent COVID-19. Sequenced sample: peripheral blood. The chain joins TRBV5-6 to TRBJ1-2; D is ambiguous. This chain's CDR3 is CASSLLAGYTF. The CDR3 DNA reads TGTGCCAGCAGCTTGTTGGCTGGCTACACCTTC.